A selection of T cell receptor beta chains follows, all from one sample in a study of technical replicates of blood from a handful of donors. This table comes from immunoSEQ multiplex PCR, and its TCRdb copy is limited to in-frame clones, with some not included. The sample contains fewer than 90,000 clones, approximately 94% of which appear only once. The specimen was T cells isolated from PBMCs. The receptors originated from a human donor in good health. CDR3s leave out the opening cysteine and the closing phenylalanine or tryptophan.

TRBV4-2,ASSQEWQNNEQF
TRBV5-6,ASSQISTTELFMYEQY
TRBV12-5,ASGFETAGELF
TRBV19,ASSLYETARPYEQY
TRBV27,ASSKQGASGNTIY
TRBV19,ASRTEAGGSYEQY
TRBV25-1,ASSELSYTSGRYNEQF
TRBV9,ASSSLDLAPGELF
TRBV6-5,ASSYGAVGELF
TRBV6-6,ASSRGGQIEKLF
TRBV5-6,ASSLTGDFYEQY
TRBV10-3,AISLQGHSGNTIY
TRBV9,ASSVDRGDYSYNEQF
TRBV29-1,SVPGYGYT
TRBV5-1,ASSLGLAASYEQY
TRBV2,ASRQQDSNYGYT
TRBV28,ASSPGQGDTEAF
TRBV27,ASSFLSGRTNYGYT
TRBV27,ASMRMDRGYT
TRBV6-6,ASTQGSDTSAWEQY
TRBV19,ASSILLAGLDEQF
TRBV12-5,ASGLEEYNEQF
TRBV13,ASSRGLAGADTQY
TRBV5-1,ASSFIGQYNTDTQY
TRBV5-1,ASSLDVANTEAF
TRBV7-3,ASSVSGGYYSEQF
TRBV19,ASSMRDGEQF
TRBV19,ASRGTGGNTIY
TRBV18,ASSPPDRDLTDTQY
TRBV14,ASSHRHLTTSGRAYYEQY
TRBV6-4,ASSDTPKTSTDTQY
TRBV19,ASQPPGQGQRGYT
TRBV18,ASSPQGDVFSTNEKLF
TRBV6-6,ASSYPNYEQY
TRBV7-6,ASSLDRQVDTQY
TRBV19,ASRPQGPSYEQY